This entry lists 3 T cell receptor beta chains sequenced from one sample in a study of T cell repertoires in aging, cancer and after chemotherapy. TRB rearrangements spanning V, D and J were amplified using mixed TRB-A/B primers. TCRdb fed the multiplex PCR reads into MiXCR, producing one record per CDR3 protein. The sample contains approximately 1,000 distinct CDR3 sequences, approximately 49% of which appear only once. TCR beta rearrangements were amplified from peripheral blood genomic DNA. Specimen: blood. These receptors were taken from a human donor with a solid tumor. The donor label of this sample is uncertain.

The rearrangement joins TRBV28 to TRBJ2-2; 10 positions agree with TRBD2. Germline V lookup: CDR1 MDHEN, CDR2 SYDVKM. V lost 6 bases and J lost 9; bases outside the gene matches: 10. The CDR3 is made up of 15 amino acids. This chain's CDR3 is CASRRVLAGVRELFF. CDR3 DNA sequence: TGTGCCAGCAGAAGGGTCCTAGCGGGGGTTCGGGAGCTGTTTTTT.

J is TRBJ2-5 and V is TRBV6-2 or TRBV6-3; 12 bases map to TRBD2. The V segment lost 0 bases and the J segment 0 bases; nucleotides outside the gene matches: 2. CDR3 length: 17 amino acids. In germline, CDR1 is MNHEY, CDR2 SVGEGT. DNA of the CDR3: TGTGCCAGCAGTTACTCGAGGACTAGCGGGGACCAAGAGACCCAGTACTTC. Protein: CASSYSRTSGDQETQYF.

The rearrangement joins TRBV10-3 to TRBJ2-7; D tentatively reads TRBD1 or TRBD2 (5 bases each). Germline CDR1 ENHRY, CDR2 SYGVKD. V lost 0 bases, J lost 1 base, and 16 bases lay in between. CDR3 length: 17 amino acids. The CDR3 DNA reads as TGTGCCATCAGTGAGTCGGGACGGCAGGTGGGGTCCTACGAGCAGTACTTC. Translated: CAISESGRQVGSYEQYF.